The present T cell receptor beta chain was sequenced within a study of T-cell memory formation after mild COVID-19. About this clonotype: Its cognate antigen is unknown.

The J segment lost 1 base and the V segment lost 5 bases, leaving 11 bases of the junction unmatched. The CDR3 is 18 residues long. MiXCR, applied by TCRdb to the 5' RACE reads, yields one record per CDR3 protein. The data show approximately 300,000 distinct CDR3 sequences, roughly 15% seen once. Overall study results and limits: Among clones contracting day 15 to 85, CD4/CD8 was balanced, whereas later expanders leaned CD4+.

This receptor was obtained from a young man who had mild COVID-19 (a few samples of this study predate the infection). Cell type and time point are not known. The sample taken for sequencing was PBMCs or a T cell subset sorted from them (not recorded which). The chain has TRBV12-3 or TRBV12-4 and TRBJ1-4, with TRBD1 matching over 9 bases. CDR3 DNA sequence: TGTGCCAGCAGTCCGCCGGGACAGGGAATAGGAACTAATGAAAAACTGTTTTTT. This translates into CASSPPGQGIGTNEKLFF.